Here is one TCR beta chain with its context. Trimming took off 2 bases at V and 2 bases at J, with 4 bases between the two ends. Germline V gives CDR1 MNHNS, CDR2 SASEGT. The CDR3 contains 12 residues. Per the original methods: For nucleated cells, counts were estimated from reference gene primer amplification. The data were produced by immunoSEQ multiplex PCR, yet TCRdb's version contains in-frame clones alone and is incomplete. V and J calls plus clone size are reproduced from that table; the DNA served to infer D and trimming. Here the sample spans 200,000 or so clones, roughly 82% being singletons. The record originates from a study of blood T cell repertoires in COVID-19.

The specimen sequenced was peripheral blood. The receptor was isolated from a woman in her thirties with acute or convalescent COVID-19. The V call is TRBV6-1, the J call TRBJ2-7; D call uncertain. The CDR3 region is CASSESAYEQYF. The CDR3 nucleotides are TGTGCCAGCAGTGAATCAGCCTACGAGCAGTACTTC.